The 17 T cell receptor beta chains below all came from one sample that was sequenced in a study of T cells in Graves' hyperthyroidism and ophthalmopathy. Using RNA transcripts as the source, TCR beta CDR3 regions were amplified. With the HTBI primer set, the TCR CDR3 went through a first round of RT-PCR. Each CDR3 protein is one row after TCRdb ran MiXCR on the multiplex PCR reads. In the table there are about 590,000 distinct CDR3 sequences, around a sixth of which are singletons. The source material was blood. The receptors stem from a woman younger than 45 with Graves' hyperthyroidism.

This clonotype was counted ten times or more. CDR3 sequence (DNA): TGTGCCAGCAGTTATGAAGAGACCCAGTACTTC. Protein sequence: CASSYEETQYF. The chain carries TRBV12-3 or TRBV12-4 and TRBJ2-5; D call uncertain. V was clipped by 4 bases and J by 3 bases, with 3 bases between them. The length of the CDR3 is 11 residues.

The chain has TRBV14 and TRBJ2-5; TRBD2 matches 12 bases. Germline CDR1 SGHDN, CDR2 FVKESK. The CDR3 extends over 17 amino acids. With V trimmed by 4 bases and J by 4 bases, 10 bases remained unmatched. In nucleotides, the CDR3 is TGTGCCAGCAGCCTCTCCGAAGGACTAGCGGGATTAGAGACCCAGTACTTC. It specifies CASSLSEGLAGLETQYF.

This clonotype was picked up many times. The rearrangement uses TRBV30 and TRBJ1-3; 7 positions agree with TRBD1. CDR3 length: 17 amino acids. The germline V gene has CDR1 GTSNPN and CDR2 SVGIG (reference sequence). V lost 1 base, J lost 1 base, and 10 bases stayed unmatched. The CDR3 bases are TGTGCCTGGAGTGCCGCGGCAGGGGGGAATTCTGGAAACACCATATATTTT. Encoded protein: CAWSAAAGGNSGNTIYF.

In its sample, this clonotype was seen many times. The chain recombines TRBV7-3 with TRBJ1-3, with D possibly TRBD1 on 5 matching bases. This CDR3 contains 16 residues. CDR1 and CDR2 (germline): SGHTA, FQGTGA. Trimming took off 8 bases at V and 0 bases at J, with 17 bases between the two ends. The CDR3 DNA is TGTGCCAGCCTGGCAGGGATGAGTAGCTCTGGAAACACCATATATTTT. Translation: CASLAGMSSSGNTIYF. The full variable domain, rest sourced from reference TRBV7-3 and TRBJ1-3, is GAGVSQTPSNKVTEKGKYVELRCDPISGHTALYWYRQSLGQGPEFLIYFQGTGAADDSGLPNDRFFAVRPEGSVSTLKIQRTERGDSAVYLCASLAGMSSSGNTIYFGEGSWLTVV.

This clonotype was observed at least ten times. This sequence joins TRBV18 and TRBJ2-7; D unresolved. This CDR3 has 16 amino acids. V lost 0 bases to trimming and J lost 0 bases, with 12 bases between them. Germline V gives CDR1 KGHSH, CDR2 LQKENI. CDR3 loop: CASSPPGPARSYEQYF. CDR3 bases: TGTGCCAGCTCACCACCAGGTCCGGCCCGCTCCTACGAGCAGTACTTC. The variable domain in full, with the rest retrieved from reference TRBV18 and TRBJ2-7, is NAGVMQNPRHLVRRRGQEARLRCSPMKGHSHVYWYRQLPEEGLKFMVYLQKENIIDESGMPKERFSAEFPKEGPSILRIQQVVRGDSAAYFCASSPPGPARSYEQYFGPGTRLTVT.

The chain couples TRBV7-2 to TRBJ1-2; D is unclear. The CDR3 sequence is 13 residues long. The V end was cut by 3 bases, the J end by 7 bases, with 12 bases between. CDR1 and CDR2 from the germline V gene are SGHTA and FQGNSA. The chain's CDR3 is CASSLRGITGYTF. DNA for the CDR3: TGTGCCAGCAGCTTGCGTGGGATTACTGGCTACACCTTC.

There are many counts of this clonotype. This chain links TRBV27 with TRBJ1-6; D is uncertain. The CDR3 has 10 residues. Trimming removed 10 bases at V and 10 bases at J, with 8 bases between. CDR1 is MNHEY, CDR2 SMNVEV, per germline (reference sequence). The CDR3 is CATPNSPLHF. The CDR3 DNA is TGTGCCACCCCTAACTCACCCCTCCACTTT.

The V call is TRBV4-3, the J call TRBJ2-2; TRBD2 might be the D (6 bases). CDR1 and CDR2 (germline): LGHNA, YSLEER. The CDR3 is made up of 16 amino acids. The V end lost 5 bases, the J end lost 2 bases, and 15 bases lay between the germline ends. In DNA form, the CDR3 reads TGCGCCAGCAGCTCCCACGGGGGATATAACACCGGGGAGCTGTTTTTT. Its protein product is CASSSHGGYNTGELFF.

The chain uses TRBV20-1 and TRBJ2-1; weak D call: TRBD2 (7 bases). This CDR3 spans 13 amino acids. The V gene's germline CDR1 is DFQATT and CDR2 SNEGSKA (reference sequence). V dropped 2 bases and J dropped 7 bases, with 12 bases sitting between them. The CDR3 DNA reads as TGCAGTGCTAGAAGGGGGAGGGGTAATGAGCAGTTCTTC. Translating gives CSARRGRGNEQFF.

V usage is TRBV7-2 and J usage is TRBJ1-2, with 9 bases matching TRBD1. This CDR3 has 13 residues. Per germline, CDR1 SGHTA and CDR2 FQGNSA. J gave up 7 bases and V 5 bases, and 5 bases lay outside the gene matches. The CDR3 loop reads CASSSRTGAGYTF. Written as DNA, the CDR3 is TGTGCCAGCAGCAGTCGGACAGGGGCTGGCTACACCTTC.

The chain uses TRBV2 and TRBJ1-2, with D perhaps TRBD1 (6 bases). Germline values: CDR1 SNHLY, CDR2 FYNNEI. V was cut by 4 bases and J by 6 bases, with 15 bases left in between. The CDR3 runs 14 residues. CDR3 nucleotides: TGTGCCAGCAGTGTCTCAGGGGAGGGAGATGGCTACACCTTC. Protein product: CASSVSGEGDGYTF.

This clonotype was observed a few times. This chain joins TRBV7-9 and TRBJ2-7; no reliable D call. The CDR3 is 13 amino acids. The V gene's germline CDR1 is SEHNR and CDR2 FQNEAQ (reference sequence). The ends were cut back, 2 bases at V and 3 bases at J, with 8 bases in the middle. CDR3 sequence: CASSLPLHYEQYF. Written as DNA, the CDR3 is TGTGCCAGCAGCTTACCGTTACACTACGAGCAGTACTTC.

The chain recombines TRBV9 with TRBJ2-3, with 7 bases lining up with TRBD2. The CDR3 loop spans 16 amino acids. With V trimmed by 0 bases and J by 0 bases, 4 bases remained unmatched. CDR1 and CDR2 from the germline V gene are SGDLS and YYNGEE. CDR3 in amino acids: CASSVGTSESTDTQYF. CDR3 bases: TGTGCCAGCAGCGTAGGAACTAGCGAGAGCACAGATACGCAGTATTTT. Using reference TRBV9 and TRBJ2-3 for the parts outside the CDR3, the full variable domain is DSGVTQTPKHLITATGQRVTLRCSPRSGDLSVYWYQQSLDQGLQFLIQYYNGEERAKGNILERFSAQQFPDLHSELNLSSLELGDSALYFCASSVGTSESTDTQYFGPGTRLTVL.

The chain has TRBV7-9 and TRBJ1-1; D unresolved. The V end lost 5 bases, the J end lost 5 bases, and 9 bases lay between the germline ends. The CDR3 is 12 amino acids. CDR1 is SEHNR, CDR2 FQNEAQ, per germline (reference sequence). The CDR3 spells CASSITETEAFF. In DNA, the CDR3 is TGTGCCAGCAGCATTACGGAGACTGAAGCTTTCTTT.

The chain joins TRBV6-5 to TRBJ1-5; D call uncertain. The CDR3 length is 13 residues. Germline V gene lookup returns CDR1 MNHEY and CDR2 SVGAGI. Deletions cut 2 bases from V and 4 bases from J, with 6 bases between. CDR3 sequence reads: CASSYRLNQPQHF. CDR3 coding DNA: TGTGCCAGCAGTTACCGACTGAATCAGCCCCAGCATTTT.

This sequence joins TRBV3-1 and TRBJ2-1; D is perhaps TRBD2 (5 bases). Germline CDR1 and CDR2: LGHDT and YNNKEL (reference sequence). Trimming cost V 0 bases and J 3 bases, with 9 bases left between them. The CDR3 spans 15 residues. CDR3 residues: CASSQDAGVYNEQFF. DNA for the CDR3: TGTGCCAGCAGCCAAGATGCGGGCGTCTACAATGAGCAGTTCTTC.

This clonotype has ten or more counts. The genes are TRBV12-3 or TRBV12-4 and TRBJ2-2; TRBD1 is a possible D gene (6 bases). Trimming took off 3 bases at V and 2 bases at J, with 10 bases between the two ends. The CDR3 covers 15 residues. The chain's CDR3 is CASSFQGRNTGELFF. The CDR3 DNA sequence: TGTGCCAGCAGTTTCCAGGGGCGAAACACCGGGGAGCTGTTTTTT.